A single T cell receptor beta chain is shown here with its context. The target antigen is unknown. This sample also contains other DNA sequences that code for the same CDR3. The germline V gene encodes CDR1 SGHRS and CDR2 YFSETQ. This CDR3 contains 15 residues. V lost 0 bases and J 3 bases, leaving 10 bases between the germline ends. The data derive from a study of T cell responses to AZD1222 COVID-19 vaccine. Study-wide results and limits: Vaccination with two AZD1222 doses was followed by a rise in Spike-specific TCR breadth and depth. In the spike-specific TCR repertoire, nearly half reportedly target unmutated variant regions.

Assay: immunoSEQ multiplex PCR; the TCRdb copy retains only in-frame clones and omits some. The table includes more than 250,000 clones, 90% to 95% detected once. The specimen was peripheral blood, collected on day 0 of AZD1222 vaccination. The sequence came from an adult in good health. This rearrangement joins TRBV5-1 to TRBJ1-3; unclear D gene. For the CDR3, the DNA is TGCGCCAGCAGCTTGGGATCGGGGAATGGAAACACCATATATTTT. Its protein product is CASSLGSGNGNTIYF.